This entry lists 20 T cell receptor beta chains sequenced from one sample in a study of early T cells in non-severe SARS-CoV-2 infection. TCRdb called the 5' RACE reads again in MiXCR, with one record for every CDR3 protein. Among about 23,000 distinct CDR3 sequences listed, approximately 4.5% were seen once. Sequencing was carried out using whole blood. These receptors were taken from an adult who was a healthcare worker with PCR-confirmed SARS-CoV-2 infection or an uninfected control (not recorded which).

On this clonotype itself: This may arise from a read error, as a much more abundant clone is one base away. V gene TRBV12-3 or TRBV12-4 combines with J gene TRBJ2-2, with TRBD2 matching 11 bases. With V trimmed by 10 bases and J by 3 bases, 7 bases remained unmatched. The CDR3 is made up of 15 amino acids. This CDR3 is CAISLAGGHTGELFF. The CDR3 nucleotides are TGTGCCATCAGCCTAGCGGGGGGCCACACCGGGGAGCTGTTTTTT.

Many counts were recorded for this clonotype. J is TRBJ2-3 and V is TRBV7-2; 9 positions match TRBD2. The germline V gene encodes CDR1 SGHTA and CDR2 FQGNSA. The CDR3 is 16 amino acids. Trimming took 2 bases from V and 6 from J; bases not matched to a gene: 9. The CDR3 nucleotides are TGTGCCAGCAGCTTATATGGCGGGGGGGCCATCGATACGCAGTATTTT. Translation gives CASSLYGGGAIDTQYF.

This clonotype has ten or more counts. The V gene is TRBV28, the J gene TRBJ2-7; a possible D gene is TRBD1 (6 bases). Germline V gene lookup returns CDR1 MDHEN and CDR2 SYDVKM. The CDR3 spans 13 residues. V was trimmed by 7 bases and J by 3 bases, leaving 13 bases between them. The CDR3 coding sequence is TGTGCCAGCAAAAGACAGGATGTCTACGAGCAGTACTTC. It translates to CASKRQDVYEQYF.

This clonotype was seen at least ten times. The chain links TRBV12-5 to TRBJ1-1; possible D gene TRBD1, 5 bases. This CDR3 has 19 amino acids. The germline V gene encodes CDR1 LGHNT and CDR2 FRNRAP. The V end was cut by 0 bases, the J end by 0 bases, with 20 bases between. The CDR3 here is CASGLVASMGRGLNTEAFF. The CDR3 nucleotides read TGTGCTAGTGGTTTGGTTGCCAGCATGGGTAGGGGCTTGAACACTGAAGCTTTCTTT.

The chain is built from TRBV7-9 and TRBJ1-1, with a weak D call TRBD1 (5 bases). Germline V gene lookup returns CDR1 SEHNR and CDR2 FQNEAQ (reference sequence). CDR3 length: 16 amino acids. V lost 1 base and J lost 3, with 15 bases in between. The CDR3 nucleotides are TGTGCCAGCAGCTTAGGGCAGACCGTGGGGGACACTGAAGCTTTCTTT. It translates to CASSLGQTVGDTEAFF.

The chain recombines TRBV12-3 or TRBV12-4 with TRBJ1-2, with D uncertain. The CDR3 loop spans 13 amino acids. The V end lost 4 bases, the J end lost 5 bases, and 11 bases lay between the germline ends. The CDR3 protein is CASSSPRKYGYTF. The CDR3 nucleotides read TGTGCCAGCAGTTCCCCCCGGAAATATGGCTACACCTTC.

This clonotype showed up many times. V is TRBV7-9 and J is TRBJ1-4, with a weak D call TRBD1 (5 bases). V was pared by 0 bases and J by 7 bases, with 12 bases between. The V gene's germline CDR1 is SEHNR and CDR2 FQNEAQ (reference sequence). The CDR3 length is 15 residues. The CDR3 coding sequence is TGTGCCAGCAGCTTAGCGCACCAGGGAGGTGAAAAACTGTTTTTT. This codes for CASSLAHQGGEKLFF.

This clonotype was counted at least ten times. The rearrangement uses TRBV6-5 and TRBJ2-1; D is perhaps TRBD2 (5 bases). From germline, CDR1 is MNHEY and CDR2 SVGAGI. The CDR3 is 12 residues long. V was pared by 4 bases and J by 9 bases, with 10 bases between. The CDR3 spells CASSLGATEQFF. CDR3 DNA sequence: TGTGCCAGCAGTTTGGGAGCAACTGAGCAGTTCTTC.

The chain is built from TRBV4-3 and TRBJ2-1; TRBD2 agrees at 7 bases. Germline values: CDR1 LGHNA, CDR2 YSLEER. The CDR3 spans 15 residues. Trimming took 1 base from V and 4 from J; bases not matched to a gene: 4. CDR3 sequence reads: CASSQGGGAYNEQFF. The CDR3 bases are TGCGCCAGCAGCCAAGGGGGAGGGGCTTACAATGAGCAGTTCTTC.

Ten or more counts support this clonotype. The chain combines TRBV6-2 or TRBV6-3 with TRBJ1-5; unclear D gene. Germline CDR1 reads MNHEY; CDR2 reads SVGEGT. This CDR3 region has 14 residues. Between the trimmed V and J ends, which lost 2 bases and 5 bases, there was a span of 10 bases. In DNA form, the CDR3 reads TGTGCCAGCAGTTACCCGGACCGCTATCAGCCCCAGCATTTT. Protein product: CASSYPDRYQPQHF.

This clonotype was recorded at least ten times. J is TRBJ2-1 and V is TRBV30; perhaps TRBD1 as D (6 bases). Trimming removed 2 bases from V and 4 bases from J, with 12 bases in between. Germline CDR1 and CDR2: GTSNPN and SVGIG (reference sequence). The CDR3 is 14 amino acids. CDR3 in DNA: TGTGCCTGGAGTTATAGGGGGATGTACAATGAGCAGTTCTTC. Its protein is CAWSYRGMYNEQFF. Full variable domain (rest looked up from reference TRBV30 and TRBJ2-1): SQTIHQWPATLVQPVGSPLSLECTVEGTSNPNLYWYRQAAGRGLQLLFYSVGIGQISSEVPQNLSASRPQDRQFILSSKKLLLSDSGFYLCAWSYRGMYNEQFFGPGTRLTVL.

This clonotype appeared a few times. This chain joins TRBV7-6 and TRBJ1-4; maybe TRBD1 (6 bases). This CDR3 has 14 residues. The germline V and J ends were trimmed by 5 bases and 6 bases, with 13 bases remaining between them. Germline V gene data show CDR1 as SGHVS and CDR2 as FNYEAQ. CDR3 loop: CASSPRAGDEKLFF. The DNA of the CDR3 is TGTGCCAGCAGCCCTAGGGCAGGGGATGAAAAACTGTTTTTT.

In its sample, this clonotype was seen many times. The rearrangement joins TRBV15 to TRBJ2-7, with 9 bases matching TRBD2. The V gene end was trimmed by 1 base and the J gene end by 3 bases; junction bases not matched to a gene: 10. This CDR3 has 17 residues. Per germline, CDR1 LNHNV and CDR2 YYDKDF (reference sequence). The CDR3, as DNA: TGTGCCACCAGCAGAGGGGAGCGGGGGGTCCTCCTCTACGAGCAGTACTTC. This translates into CATSRGERGVLLYEQYF.

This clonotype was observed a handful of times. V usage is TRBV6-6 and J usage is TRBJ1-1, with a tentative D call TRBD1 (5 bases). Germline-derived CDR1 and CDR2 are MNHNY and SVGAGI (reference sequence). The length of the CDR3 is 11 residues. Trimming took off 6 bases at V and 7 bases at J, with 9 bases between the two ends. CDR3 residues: CASRDRSEAFF. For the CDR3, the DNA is TGTGCCAGCAGAGACAGAAGTGAAGCTTTCTTT.

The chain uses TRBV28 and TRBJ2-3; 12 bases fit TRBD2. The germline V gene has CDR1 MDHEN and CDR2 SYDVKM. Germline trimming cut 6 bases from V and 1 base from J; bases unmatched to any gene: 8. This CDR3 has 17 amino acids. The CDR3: CASRPPLAGGGTDTQYF. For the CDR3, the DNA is TGTGCCAGCAGACCCCCACTAGCGGGGGGTGGCACAGATACGCAGTATTTT.

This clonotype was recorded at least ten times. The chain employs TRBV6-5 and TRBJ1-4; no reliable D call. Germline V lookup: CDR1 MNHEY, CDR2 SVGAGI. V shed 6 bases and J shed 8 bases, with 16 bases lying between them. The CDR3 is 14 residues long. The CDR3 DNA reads TGTGCCAGCAGCCGAGGCTCCGGGTACGAAAAACTGTTTTTT. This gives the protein CASSRGSGYEKLFF.

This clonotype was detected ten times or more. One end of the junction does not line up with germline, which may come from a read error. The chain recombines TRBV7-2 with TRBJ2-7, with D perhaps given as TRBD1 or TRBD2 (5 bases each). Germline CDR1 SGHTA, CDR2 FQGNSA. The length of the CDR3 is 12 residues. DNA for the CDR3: TGTGCCAGCAGCTTAGAAGTGGGGACCCGCCGGTTC. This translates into CASSLEVGTRRF.

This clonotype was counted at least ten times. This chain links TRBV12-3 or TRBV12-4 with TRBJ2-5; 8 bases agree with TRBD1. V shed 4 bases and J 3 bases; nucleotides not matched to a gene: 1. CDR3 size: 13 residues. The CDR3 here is CASSSGGEETQYF. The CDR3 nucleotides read TGTGCCAGCAGTTCAGGGGGCGAAGAGACCCAGTACTTC.

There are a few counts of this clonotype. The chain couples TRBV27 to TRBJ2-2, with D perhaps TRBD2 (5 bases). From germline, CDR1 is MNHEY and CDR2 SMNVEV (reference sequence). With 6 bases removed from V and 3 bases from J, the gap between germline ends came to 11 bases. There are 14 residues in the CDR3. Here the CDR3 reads CASRLDLYTGELFF. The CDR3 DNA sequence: TGTGCCAGCAGACTAGACTTATACACCGGGGAGCTGTTTTTT.

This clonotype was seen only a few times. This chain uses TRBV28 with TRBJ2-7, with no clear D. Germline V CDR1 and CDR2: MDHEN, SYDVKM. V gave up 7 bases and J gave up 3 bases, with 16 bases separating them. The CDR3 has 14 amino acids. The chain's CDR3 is CASNRESTVYEQYF. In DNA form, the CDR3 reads TGTGCCAGCAACCGAGAGTCAACCGTCTACGAGCAGTACTTC.